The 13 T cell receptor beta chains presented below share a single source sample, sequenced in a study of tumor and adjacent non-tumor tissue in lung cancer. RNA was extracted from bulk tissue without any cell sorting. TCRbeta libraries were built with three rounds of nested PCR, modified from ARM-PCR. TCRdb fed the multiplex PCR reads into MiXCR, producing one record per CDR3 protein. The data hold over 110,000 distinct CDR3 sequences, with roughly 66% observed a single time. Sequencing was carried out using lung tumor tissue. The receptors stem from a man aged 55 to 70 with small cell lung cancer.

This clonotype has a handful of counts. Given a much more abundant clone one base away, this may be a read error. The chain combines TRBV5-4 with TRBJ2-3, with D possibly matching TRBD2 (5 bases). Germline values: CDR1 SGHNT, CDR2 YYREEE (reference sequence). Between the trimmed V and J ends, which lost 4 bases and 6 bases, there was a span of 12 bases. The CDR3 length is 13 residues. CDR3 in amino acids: CASSGGRLDTQYF. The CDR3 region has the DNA TGTGCCAGCAGCGGTGGGAGACTGGATACGCAGTATTTT.

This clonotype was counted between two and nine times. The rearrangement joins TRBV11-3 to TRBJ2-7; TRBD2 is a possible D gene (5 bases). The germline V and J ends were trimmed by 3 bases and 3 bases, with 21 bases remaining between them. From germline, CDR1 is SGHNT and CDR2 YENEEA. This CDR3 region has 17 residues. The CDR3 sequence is CASSFNGDSPTVYEQYF. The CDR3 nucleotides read TGTGCCAGCAGCTTTAACGGGGATAGCCCCACTGTCTACGAGCAGTACTTC.

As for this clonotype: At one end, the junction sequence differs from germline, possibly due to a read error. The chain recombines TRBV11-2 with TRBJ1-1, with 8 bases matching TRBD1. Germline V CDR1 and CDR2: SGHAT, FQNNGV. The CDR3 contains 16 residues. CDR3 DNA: TGTGCCAGCTGCTTATTTACTGGGACAGGGAACACTGAAGCTTTCTTT. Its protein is CASCLFTGTGNTEAFF.

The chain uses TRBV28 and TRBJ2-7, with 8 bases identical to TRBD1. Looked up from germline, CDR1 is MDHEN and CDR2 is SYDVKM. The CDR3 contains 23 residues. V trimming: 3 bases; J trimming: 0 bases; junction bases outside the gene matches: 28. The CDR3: CASSFHVVGTLQHGQGPSYEQYV. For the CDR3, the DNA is TGTGCCAGCAGTTTTCACGTAGTAGGGACCCTGCAACATGGACAGGGTCCCTCCTACGAGCAGTACGTC.

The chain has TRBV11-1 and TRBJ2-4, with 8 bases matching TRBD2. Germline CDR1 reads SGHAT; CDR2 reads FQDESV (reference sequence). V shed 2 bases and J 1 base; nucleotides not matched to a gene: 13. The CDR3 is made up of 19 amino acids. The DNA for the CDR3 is TGTGCCAGCAGCTTATGGAGCGGGAGTAAAATTCTGGCCAAAAACATTCAGTACTTC. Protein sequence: CASSLWSGSKILAKNIQYF.

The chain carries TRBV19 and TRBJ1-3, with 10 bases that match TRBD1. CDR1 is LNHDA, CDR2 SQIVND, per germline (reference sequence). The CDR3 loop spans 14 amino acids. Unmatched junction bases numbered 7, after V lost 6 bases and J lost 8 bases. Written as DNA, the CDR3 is TGTGCCAGTAGCCCGGACAGGGGGGAAGACACCATATATTTT. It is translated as CASSPDRGEDTIYF.

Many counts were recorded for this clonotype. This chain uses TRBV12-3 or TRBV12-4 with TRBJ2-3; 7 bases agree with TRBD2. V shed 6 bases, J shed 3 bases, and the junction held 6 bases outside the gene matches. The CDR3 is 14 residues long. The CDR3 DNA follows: TGTGCCAGCAGGGGCCCAGCGGGGACAGATACGCAGTATTTT. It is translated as CASRGPAGTDTQYF.

The CDR3 nucleotides are TGCAGTGCTCAGATGTGTAGGCCGCTAAACACCGGGGAGCTGTTTTTT. It codes for CSAQMCRPLNTGELFF. This chain connects TRBV20-1 to TRBJ2-2; D uncertain. V shed 5 bases and J shed 2 bases, with 18 bases lying between them. Germline V gives CDR1 DFQATT, CDR2 SNEGSKA (reference sequence). The CDR3 covers 16 residues.

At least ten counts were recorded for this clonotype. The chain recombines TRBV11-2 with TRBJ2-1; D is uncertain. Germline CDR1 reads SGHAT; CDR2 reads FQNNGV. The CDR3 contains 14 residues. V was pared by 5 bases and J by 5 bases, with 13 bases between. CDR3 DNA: TGTGCCAGCAGCCCCCAAAGGGTACACAATGAGCAGTTCTTC. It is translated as CASSPQRVHNEQFF.

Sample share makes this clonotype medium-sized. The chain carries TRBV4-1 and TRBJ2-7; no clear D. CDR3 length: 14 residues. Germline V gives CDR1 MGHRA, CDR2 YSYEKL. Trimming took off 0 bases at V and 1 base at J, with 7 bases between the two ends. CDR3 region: CASSQDGQSYEQYF. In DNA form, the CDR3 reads TGCGCCAGCAGCCAAGATGGGCAGTCCTACGAGCAGTACTTC.

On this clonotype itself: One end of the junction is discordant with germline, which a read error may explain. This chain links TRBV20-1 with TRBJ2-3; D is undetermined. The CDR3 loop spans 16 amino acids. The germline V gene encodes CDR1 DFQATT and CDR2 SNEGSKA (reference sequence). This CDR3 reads CSARLHRRPSRDTQCF. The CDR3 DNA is TGCAGTGCTAGGTTACATCGACGGCCGAGCAGAGATACGCAGTGTTTT.

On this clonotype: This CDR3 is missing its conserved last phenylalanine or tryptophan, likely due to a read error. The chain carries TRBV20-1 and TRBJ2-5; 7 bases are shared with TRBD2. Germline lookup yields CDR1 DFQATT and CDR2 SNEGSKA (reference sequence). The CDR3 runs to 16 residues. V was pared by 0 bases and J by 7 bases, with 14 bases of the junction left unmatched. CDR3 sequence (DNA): TGCAGTGCTAGAGATCCGAATAGCGGGTTATGGGGGACCCAGTACTCC. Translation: CSARDPNSGLWGTQYS.

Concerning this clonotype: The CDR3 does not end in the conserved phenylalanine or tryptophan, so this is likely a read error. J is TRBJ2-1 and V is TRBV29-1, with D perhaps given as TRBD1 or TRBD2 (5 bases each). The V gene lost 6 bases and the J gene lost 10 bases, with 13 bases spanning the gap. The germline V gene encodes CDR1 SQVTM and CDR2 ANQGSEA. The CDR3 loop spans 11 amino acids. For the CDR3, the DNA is TGCAGCGTGTTATGGGACCTCGAGCAGTTCCTC. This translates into CSVLWDLEQFL.